Presented here are 21 T cell receptor beta chains from one specimen sequenced in a study of T cell repertoires in cytomegalovirus infection (dated by TCRdb to between 2017 and 2020). Sequenced using an Illumina HiSeq 1500. TCRdb trimmed the raw reads at Q25, called clones with MiXCR and kept productive beta chains. Every entry covers one CDR3 protein and lists the most common genes and DNA from its rows. The sample data list over 250,000 distinct CDR3 sequences, and over 20% of these were observed just once. The ten largest clones add up to about 14% of the sample. The sample was PBMCs. These receptors were obtained from a human donor in good health (CMV status not recorded). Some clones in this sample may be carry-over from other donors' samples.

This clonotype came up many times. This sequence joins TRBV7-2 and TRBJ2-2; D is possibly TRBD1 (5 bases). The V and J ends lost 6 bases and 5 bases respectively, with 13 bases between them. The CDR3 loop spans 14 amino acids. CDR1 is SGHTA and CDR2 is FQGNSA in the germline V gene. The CDR3 nucleotides are TGTGCCAGCAGAAAGATAGGGGTGACCGGGGAGCTGTTTTTT. It is translated as CASRKIGVTGELFF.

This clonotype was seen repeatedly, ten times or more. This chain links TRBV7-2 with TRBJ1-6, with D possibly matching TRBD1 (5 bases). CDR1 and CDR2 from the germline V gene are SGHTA and FQGNSA. The CDR3 extends over 13 amino acids. V was shortened by 11 bases and J by 8 bases, with 16 bases between the two germline ends. CDR3 DNA sequence: TGTGCCTCGCGCCGACAGTGGGATTCACCCCTCCACTTT. Protein sequence: CASRRQWDSPLHF.

This clonotype was seen repeatedly, ten times or more. V is TRBV7-8 and J is TRBJ2-7, with D perhaps TRBD1 (6 bases). Trimming pared 6 bases from V and 5 bases from J, leaving 14 bases between. The CDR3 has 13 amino acids. Germline CDR1 and CDR2: SGHVS and FQNEAQ. The CDR3 loop reads CASRNRASDEQYF. CDR3 nucleotides: TGTGCCAGCAGAAACAGGGCGTCCGACGAGCAGTACTTC. The whole variable domain, filled in from reference TRBV7-8 and TRBJ2-7, reads GAGVSQSPRYKVAKRGQDVALRCDPISGHVSLFWYQQALGQGPEFLTYFQNEAQLDKSGLPSDRFFAERPEGSVSTLKIQRTQQEDSAVYLCASRNRASDEQYFGPGTRLTVT.

The chain uses TRBV27 and TRBJ2-7; 8 nucleotides line up with TRBD1. The CDR3 runs 14 residues. The trim removed 5 bases at V and 7 bases at J, leaving 10 bases unmatched. CDR1 and CDR2 (germline): MNHEY, SMNVEV (reference sequence). CDR3 sequence (DNA): TGTGCCAGCAGTGCAACCCAGGGGGCGGGGGAGCAGTACTTC. It encodes CASSATQGAGEQYF.

The chain uses TRBV4-1 and TRBJ1-1; 9 bases align to TRBD1. After removal of 3 bases from V and 0 bases from J, the junction contained 14 bases not matched to a gene. CDR1 and CDR2 from the germline V gene are MGHRA and YSYEKL. The CDR3 spans 19 residues. CDR3 sequence (DNA): TGCGCCAGCAGCCACTCTGTGGGACAGGGATGGGTGATGAACACTGAAGCTTTCTTT. This sequence encodes CASSHSVGQGWVMNTEAFF.

The rearrangement joins TRBV19 to TRBJ1-5, with TRBD1 identical over 7 bases. Losses at the gene ends were 7 bases for V and 3 bases for J; bases not matched to a gene: 12. Per the germline V gene, CDR1 is LNHDA and CDR2 is SQIVND (reference sequence). The CDR3 totals 16 residues. The CDR3 sequence is CASTPFRTGDNQPQHF. In DNA form, the CDR3 reads TGTGCCAGTACCCCATTCCGGACAGGCGACAATCAGCCCCAGCATTTT.

The chain combines TRBV5-5 with TRBJ1-2; TRBD1 matches 8 bases. The germline CDR1 and CDR2 sequences are SGHKS and YYEKEE (reference sequence). V was clipped by 4 bases and J by 4 bases; unmatched bases: 9. The CDR3 consists of 15 residues. The DNA for the CDR3 is TGTGCCAGCAGCAACCCAGGGGGCCGCGGCTATGGCTACACCTTC. It is translated as CASSNPGGRGYGYTF. The full variable domain, with the rest looked up from reference TRBV5-5 and TRBJ1-2, is DAGVTQSPTHLIKTRGQQVTLRCSPISGHKSVSWYQQVLGQGPQFIFQYYEKEERGRGNFPDRFSARQFPNYSSELNVNALLLGDSALYLCASSNPGGRGYGYTFGSGTRLTVV.

This chain uses TRBV3-1 with TRBJ1-2; D is possibly TRBD1 (6 bases). Trimming cost V 1 base and J 11 bases, with 17 bases left between them. Germline V gives CDR1 LGHDT, CDR2 YNNKEL (reference sequence). The CDR3 covers 14 residues. The CDR3, as DNA: TGTGCCAGCAGCCAAGGGGGGGCTTCAGGAGGTTACACCTTC. Residues: CASSQGGASGGYTF.

V is TRBV20-1 and J is TRBJ1-2; 8 bases are shared with TRBD1. Germline CDR1 reads DFQATT; CDR2 reads SNEGSKA (reference sequence). The V gene end was trimmed by 6 bases and the J gene end by 3 bases; junction bases not matched to a gene: 9. The CDR3 runs to 14 residues. CDR3: CSAKAAGGDYGYTF. The DNA for the CDR3 is TGCAGTGCAAAGGCGGCAGGGGGCGACTATGGCTACACCTTC.

The chain employs TRBV23-1 and TRBJ2-5, with D maybe TRBD1 (6 bases). TRBV23-1 is labeled an ORF, and its function is uncertain. This CDR3 has 15 amino acids. The V gene lost 4 bases and the J gene lost 5 bases, with 17 bases spanning the gap. The CDR3 loop reads CASSPGRGSWETQYF. The CDR3, as DNA: TGCGCCAGCAGTCCGGGAAGGGGGAGCTGGGAGACCCAGTACTTC.

This clonotype was seen more than once but under ten times. V and J are TRBV20-1 and TRBJ2-1, with D uncertain. Germline-derived CDR1 and CDR2 are DFQATT and SNEGSKA (reference sequence). This CDR3 is 16 amino acids long. Trimming stripped 0 bases from V and 0 bases from J, with 12 bases between. The CDR3 loop reads CSARDGRRSSYNEQFF. Written as DNA, the CDR3 is TGCAGTGCTAGAGATGGGCGGAGAAGCTCCTACAATGAGCAGTTCTTC.

This clonotype has at least ten counts. The chain employs TRBV7-2 and TRBJ2-5; TRBD2 matches at 12 bases. The CDR3 loop spans 17 amino acids. Germline CDR1 reads SGHTA; CDR2 reads FQGNSA. V dropped 3 bases and J dropped 2; count of bases not matched to a gene: 7. In DNA, the CDR3 is TGTGCCAGCAGCTTTGACCTAGCGGGAGGGGTTCAAGAGACCCAGTACTTC. Its translation is CASSFDLAGGVQETQYF.

The table lists this clonotype with a few counts. V and J are TRBV29-1 and TRBJ2-4; D may match TRBD1 or TRBD2 (5 bases each). The germline V gene has CDR1 SQVTM and CDR2 ANQGSEA. V gave up 6 bases and J gave up 5 bases, with 11 bases separating them. The CDR3 covers 12 residues. CDR3 nucleotides: TGCAGCGTGGGGACGTTGGAAAACATTCAGTACTTC. Its protein is CSVGTLENIQYF.

In this sample, this clonotype turned up a few times. The chain carries TRBV29-1 and TRBJ2-1; 7 nucleotides align to TRBD1. Germline CDR1 is SQVTM and CDR2 is ANQGSEA. Losses at the gene ends were 4 bases for V and 12 bases for J; bases not matched to a gene: 12. CDR3 length: 13 residues. The CDR3 nucleotides are TGCAGCGTTGGTGGACAGGCCTCTAACTGGCAGTTCTTC. Its protein is CSVGGQASNWQFF.

The chain has TRBV7-2 and TRBJ2-1; 10 bases line up with TRBD2. The CDR3 covers 17 residues. Per germline, CDR1 SGHTA and CDR2 FQGNSA. The V segment lost 1 base and the J segment 12 bases; nucleotides outside the gene matches: 15. As DNA, the CDR3 is TGTGCCAGCAGCTTAGTAACCCCGTTGCTAGCGGGAGTTGTGCAGTTCTTC. This encodes CASSLVTPLLAGVVQFF.

Here the CDR3 reads CASSKNGVGNTIYF. CDR3 bases: TGTGCCAGCAGCAAAAACGGGGTTGGAAACACCATATATTTT. The chain recombines TRBV12-3 or TRBV12-4 with TRBJ1-3; D is unclear. V was clipped by 6 bases and J by 3 bases, with 12 bases between them. The CDR3 has 14 amino acids.

This clonotype occurred many times. V gene TRBV6-2 or TRBV6-3 combines with J gene TRBJ2-1; D not resolved. The germline CDR1 and CDR2 sequences are MNHEY and SVGEGT. Trimming left V 4 bases short and J 4 bases short, with 23 bases between. This CDR3 spans 18 amino acids. The CDR3 region has the DNA TGTGCCAGCAGTTCCGACCGGACCGGGCATAACGGATACAATGAGCAGTTCTTC. It encodes CASSSDRTGHNGYNEQFF.

V and J are TRBV5-5 and TRBJ1-5, with D tentatively TRBD1 (5 bases). Trimming stripped 4 bases from V and 3 bases from J, with 17 bases between. The CDR3 sequence is 16 residues long. Germline V gene data show CDR1 as SGHKS and CDR2 as YYEKEE (reference sequence). The CDR3 sequence is CASSLGGGANNQPQHF. The CDR3 DNA is TGTGCCAGCAGCCTGGGAGGAGGGGCCAACAATCAGCCCCAGCATTTT.

The V and J genes are TRBV18 and TRBJ2-7; 8 bases fit TRBD1. This CDR3 comprises 17 residues. Germline CDR1 and CDR2: KGHSH and LQKENI. The ends lost 1 base at V and 3 bases at J; junction bases unmatched: 11. CDR3 DNA sequence: TGTGCCAGCTCACCACTTTTTTCCGGGACAGGCATCTACGAGCAGTACTTC. This sequence encodes CASSPLFSGTGIYEQYF.

The chain carries TRBV14 and TRBJ1-2; D not certain. CDR1 and CDR2 (germline): SGHDN, FVKESK. Trimming removed 1 base from V and 4 bases from J, with 7 bases in between. CDR3 length: 13 amino acids. The CDR3 DNA sequence: TGTGCCAGCAGCCAAGGGCCAAGCTATGGCTACACCTTC. This translates into CASSQGPSYGYTF.

The CDR3 DNA reads as TGTGCCAGCAGCGACGACAGGACAAAAGAGACCCAGTACTTC. The encoded protein is CASSDDRTKETQYF. This chain links TRBV25-1 with TRBJ2-5; a possible D gene is TRBD1 (6 bases). The CDR3 spans 14 residues. V lost 6 bases to trimming and J lost 3 bases, with 14 bases between them. The germline CDR1 and CDR2 sequences are MGHDK and SYGVNS. Filled out from reference TRBV25-1 and TRBJ2-5, the complete variable domain reads EADIYQTPRYLVIGTGKKITLECSQTMGHDKMYWYQQDPGMELHLIHYSYGVNSTEKGDLSSESTVSRIRTEHFPLTLESARPSHTSQYLCASSDDRTKETQYFGPGTRLLVL.